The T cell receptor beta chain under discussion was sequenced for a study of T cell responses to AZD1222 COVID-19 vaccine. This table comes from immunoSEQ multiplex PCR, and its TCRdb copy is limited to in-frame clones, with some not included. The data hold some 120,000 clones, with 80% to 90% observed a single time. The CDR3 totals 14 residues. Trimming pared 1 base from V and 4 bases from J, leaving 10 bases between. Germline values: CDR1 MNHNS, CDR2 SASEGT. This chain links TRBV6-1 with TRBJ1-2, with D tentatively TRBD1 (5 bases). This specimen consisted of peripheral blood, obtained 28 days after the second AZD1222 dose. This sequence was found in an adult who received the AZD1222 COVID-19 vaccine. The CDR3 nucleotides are TGTGCCAGCAGTGAAGATGGGGGTTCCTATGGCTACACCTTC. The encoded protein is CASSEDGGSYGYTF.